This T cell receptor beta chain emerged from a study of human T cells and chemical hapten exposure. As for time point: patch test 3, about 24 weeks after DPC sensitization. Treatment reported: therapeutic diphenylcyclopropenone sensitization with weekly scalp DPC. Every donor had alopecia and was 18 to 70 years old; all were suitable for DPC. From whole blood left unfractionated, total RNA was extracted. This clonotype was seen only a few times. TCRdb re-analysed the RACE reads in MiXCR, keeping a single row per CDR3 protein. The sample has 100,000 to 120,000 distinct CDR3 sequences, 30% to 35% seen once; the top ten hold 2.5% to 3.5%. The sample here was whole blood, taken in connection with sensitization to the hapten diphenylcyclopropenone (DPC). This clonotype originated in a man aged 35 to 55 with alopecia areata. Some clones in this sample may be carry-over from other donors' samples.

The CDR3 DNA is TGTGCCAGCAGCCTAAGGGGGAGGGCCCAAATCGAGACCCAGTACTTC. Its protein product is CASSLRGRAQIETQYF. V and J are TRBV12-3 or TRBV12-4 and TRBJ2-5, with a weak D call TRBD2 (7 bases). V lost 6 bases to trimming and J lost 5 bases, with 22 bases between them. The CDR3 contains 16 residues.